This T cell receptor beta chain was recovered during a study of blood T cells in healthy people across ages. Sample-barcoded 5' priming and a J-beta primer mix drove a second PCR of about 6 to 12 cycles. Each cDNA molecule was tagged by a template-switch adaptor with 12 random nucleotides. TCRdb recomputed calls from the 5' RACE reads with MiXCR, one row per CDR3 protein. The sample holds fewer than 800,000 distinct CDR3 sequences, roughly 25% seen once. This CDR3 is 15 amino acids long. Trimming cost V 2 bases and J 4 bases; bases outside gene matches: 5. Germline loops: CDR1 SGHTA, CDR2 FQGNSA. This clonotype was detected once. A much bigger clone sits one base away, suggesting this may be a read error. PBMCs numbering at least 6.5 million were isolated per sample. A further study also used this sample, focusing on T cells of mothers and their children. This second study notes: For each mother, over 10 million TCR beta CDR3 reads were obtained, and for each child, roughly 3.3 million. The overlap seen between related mothers and children slightly exceeded that of unrelated pairs, though not significantly.

This chain joins TRBV7-2 and TRBJ2-5; 9 bases are a match to TRBD2. This TCR derives from a boy younger than 18 in good health. Sample: blood. In DNA form, the CDR3 reads TGTGCCAGCAGCTTAACTAGCGGGCGGGCAGAGACCCAGTACTTC. It yields the protein CASSLTSGRAETQYF. The full variable domain, rest sourced from reference TRBV7-2 and TRBJ2-5, is GAGVSQSPSNKVTEKGKDVELRCDPISGHTALYWYRQSLGQGLEFLIYFQGNSAPDKSGLPSDRFSAERTGGSVSTLTIQRTQQEDSAVYLCASSLTSGRAETQYFGPGTRLLVL.